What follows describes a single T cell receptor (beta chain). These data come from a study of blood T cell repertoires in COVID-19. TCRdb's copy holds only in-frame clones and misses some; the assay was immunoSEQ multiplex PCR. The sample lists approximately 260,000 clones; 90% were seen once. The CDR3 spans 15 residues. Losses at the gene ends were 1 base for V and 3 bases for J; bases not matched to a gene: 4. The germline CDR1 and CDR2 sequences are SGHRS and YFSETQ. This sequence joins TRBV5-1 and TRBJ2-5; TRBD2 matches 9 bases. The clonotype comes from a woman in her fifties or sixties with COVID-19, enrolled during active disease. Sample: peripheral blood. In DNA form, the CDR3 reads TGCGCCAGCAGCTTGCCTAGCGGGGCAAAAGAGACCCAGTACTTC. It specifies CASSLPSGAKETQYF.